This T cell receptor (beta chain) was recovered during a study of cytomegalovirus exposure and HLA in healthy donors. In the PCR, 60 Vbeta and 13 Jbeta primers were used. Sequencing was performed with immunoSEQ multiplex PCR; in TCRdb, only in-frame clones are kept and a portion is missing. The sample has roughly 200,000 clones; 70% to 80% are singletons. Study-level findings and limits: An analysis was carried out at a later point. It showed that HLA-associated TCR beta chains were more clonally expanded than equally common non-associated chains. Beyond CMV serostatus, there was no information to go on about immune exposure. It was reportedly the case that the classifier diagnosed cytomegalovirus status with high specificity and sensitivity.

Worth noting for this clone: Its antigen remains unknown.

The donors (healthy individuals) were bone marrow donors. Germline lookup yields CDR1 MNHNS and CDR2 SASEGT. This CDR3 has 15 residues. V shed 3 bases and J 4 bases; nucleotides not matched to a gene: 6. The chain carries TRBV6-1 and TRBJ2-5; TRBD2 aligns across 9 bases. Sequenced input: PBMCs. The TCR originated in a man aged 30 to 45 in good health and CMV-seronegative. The CDR3 nucleotides read TGTGCCAGCAGTGATAAGGTAGCGGGAGTAGAGACCCAGTACTTC. The encoded protein is CASSDKVAGVETQYF.